These 21 T cell receptor beta chains were sequenced from one sample in a study of T cell responses to AZD1222 COVID-19 vaccine (dated by TCRdb to the early 2020s). This specimen's time point label, interpreted: baseline before first vaccination. Receptor amplification or capture employed the immunoSEQ multiplex PCR assay. Entries here come from immuneACCESS through TCRdb and include only in-frame sequences with V and J called. Some clones fail to appear in such tables; in the studies checked, an unresolved V gene covers under half of the shortfall, and the cause of the remainder is unknown. In this sample the table shows 65,000 to 90,000 clones, around 85% of which occur a single time. The ten largest clones capture about 7% of the sample. Here the sequenced sample was peripheral blood, taken on day 0 of AZD1222 vaccination. The receptors here all came from an adult in good health.

This chain uses TRBV6-1 with TRBJ1-5; D uncertain. The germline V gene encodes CDR1 MNHNS and CDR2 SASEGT. The CDR3 is made up of 13 amino acids. V dropped 2 bases and J dropped 4 bases, with 6 bases sitting between them. The CDR3 bases are TGTGCCAGCAGTGAAAATAAGAATCAGCCCCAGCATTTT. This gives the protein CASSENKNQPQHF.

This chain uses TRBV4-3 with TRBJ2-1, with D perhaps TRBD2 (5 bases). CDR1 and CDR2 (germline): LGHNA, YSLEER. V was pared by 1 base and J by 0 bases, with 7 bases between. The CDR3 contains 15 residues. The CDR3 here is CASSQAGSSYNEQFF. In DNA, the CDR3 is TGCGCCAGCAGCCAAGCTGGGAGCTCCTACAATGAGCAGTTCTTC.

The V call is TRBV27, the J call TRBJ2-7; possible D gene TRBD1, 6 bases. The CDR3 loop spans 14 amino acids. The V end was cut by 2 bases, the J end by 5 bases, with 13 bases between. The V gene's germline CDR1 is MNHEY and CDR2 SMNVEV (reference sequence). CDR3 nucleotide sequence: TGTGCCAGCAGTTTAAGGATACAGGGACACGAGCAGTACTTC. Residues: CASSLRIQGHEQYF.

This chain connects TRBV27 to TRBJ2-1; 7 bases agree with TRBD2. Germline V CDR1 and CDR2: MNHEY, SMNVEV (reference sequence). The CDR3 has 15 amino acids. The V and J ends lost 3 bases and 0 bases, in that order; junction bases with no gene match: 2. In DNA form, the CDR3 reads TGTGCCAGCAGTTTGGGAGGGCCCTCCTACAATGAGCAGTTCTTC. It translates to CASSLGGPSYNEQFF.

This chain connects TRBV24-1 to TRBJ2-5; 7 positions match TRBD1. This CDR3 is 15 amino acids long. Unmatched junction bases numbered 8, after V lost 4 bases and J lost 4 bases. CDR1 is KGHDR and CDR2 is SFDVKD in the germline V gene. CDR3 in amino acids: CATSDKTGSRETQYF. CDR3 coding DNA: TGTGCCACCAGTGACAAGACAGGGAGTAGAGAGACCCAGTACTTC.

V usage is TRBV7-9 and J usage is TRBJ2-5; TRBD2 agrees at 7 bases. Unmatched junction bases numbered 2, after V lost 1 base and J lost 3 bases. There are 14 residues in the CDR3. In germline, CDR1 is SEHNR, CDR2 FQNEAQ (reference sequence). CDR3 bases: TGTGCCAGCAGCTTAGGACTAGCAAAAGAGACCCAGTACTTC. Its translation: CASSLGLAKETQYF.

This sequence joins TRBV5-1 and TRBJ2-5, with 7 bases matching TRBD1. V was pared by 3 bases and J by 1 base, with 6 bases of the junction left unmatched. Per germline, CDR1 SGHRS and CDR2 YFSETQ. This CDR3 spans 15 amino acids. The CDR3 sequence: CASSYTGQRQETQYF. DNA for the CDR3: TGCGCCAGCAGCTACACGGGACAGCGCCAAGAGACCCAGTACTTC.

There are a few counts of this clone. This chain links TRBV27 with TRBJ2-4, with TRBD2 matching 8 bases. Germline assignment: CDR1 MNHEY and CDR2 SMNVEV (reference sequence). The V segment lost 3 bases and the J segment 2 bases; nucleotides outside the gene matches: 6. This CDR3 is built from 16 residues. Written as DNA, the CDR3 is TGTGCCAGCAGTTTTGTAGCGGGGACGTCCAAAAACATTCAGTACTTC. Protein product: CASSFVAGTSKNIQYF.

This chain joins TRBV5-1 and TRBJ1-1; no reliable D call. Germline-derived CDR1 and CDR2 are SGHRS and YFSETQ. The CDR3 extends over 15 amino acids. Trimming pared 0 bases from V and 2 bases from J, leaving 11 bases between. The CDR3 region is CASSLGYFFNTEAFF. The CDR3 nucleotides read TGCGCCAGCAGCTTGGGATACTTCTTCAACACTGAAGCTTTCTTT.

The rearrangement links TRBV24-1 to TRBJ1-5; 9 bases map to TRBD1. The CDR3 consists of 16 residues. The trim removed 3 bases at V and 5 bases at J, leaving 7 bases unmatched. Germline CDR1 is KGHDR and CDR2 is SFDVKD. CDR3 in DNA: TGTGCCACCAGTGATGTGGACAGGGGACCTTATCAGCCCCAGCATTTT. Amino acid sequence: CATSDVDRGPYQPQHF.

The CDR3 nucleotides read TGTGCCAGCAGCTCGCTACAGGGGATGAACACTGAAGCTTTCTTT. The encoded protein is CASSSLQGMNTEAFF. The V gene is TRBV28, the J gene TRBJ1-1; 7 bases align to TRBD1. This CDR3 has 15 amino acids. J lost 0 bases, V lost 6 bases, and 7 bases had no gene match. From germline, CDR1 is MDHEN and CDR2 SYDVKM. Filled out from reference TRBV28 and TRBJ1-1, the complete variable domain reads DVKVTQSSRYLVKRTGEKVFLECVQDMDHENMFWYRQDPGLGLRLIYFSYDVKMKEKGDIPEGYSVSREKKERFSLILESASTNQTSMYLCASSSLQGMNTEAFFGQGTRLTVV.

This chain links TRBV18 with TRBJ2-3; 13 bases are a match to TRBD2. Germline CDR1 KGHSH, CDR2 LQKENI. The CDR3 is 18 amino acids. Trimming removed 3 bases from V and 4 bases from J; junction bases left unmatched: 10. The CDR3 nucleotides are TGTGCCAGCTCACCCCCGGGGTGGACTAGCGGGAGTTCAGATACGCAGTATTTT. This gives the protein CASSPPGWTSGSSDTQYF.

The CDR3 DNA is TGTGCCAGCAGCGACCGGGACCCTTCGTTTCGTGGCTACACCTTC. Protein product: CASSDRDPSFRGYTF. This sequence joins TRBV9 and TRBJ1-2, with D possibly being TRBD1 (5 bases). Trimming removed 3 bases at V and 7 bases at J, with 19 bases between. Germline CDR1 reads SGDLS; CDR2 reads YYNGEE. The CDR3 has 15 amino acids.

The rearrangement links TRBV6-5 to TRBJ1-2; TRBD1 is a possible D gene (5 bases). The CDR3 is made up of 14 amino acids. Germline V gives CDR1 MNHEY, CDR2 SVGAGI. The V gene lost 5 bases and the J gene lost 1 base, with 11 bases spanning the gap. The CDR3 DNA follows: TGTGCCAGCAGTACAGGAGGGGTTAACTATGGCTACACCTTC. It translates to CASSTGGVNYGYTF.

This clone was picked up a small number of times. The chain is built from TRBV19 and TRBJ2-7; 7 positions agree with TRBD1. The CDR3 totals 14 residues. Germline CDR1 LNHDA, CDR2 SQIVND (reference sequence). V dropped 5 bases and J dropped 5; count of bases not matched to a gene: 9. The CDR3 DNA sequence: TGTGCCAGTAGTGCGCAGGGGGTCATGGACGAGCAGTACTTC. This gives the protein CASSAQGVMDEQYF.

The CDR3 region is CATSRDREQPQHF. The DNA of the CDR3 is TGTGCCACCAGCAGAGATCGGGAGCAGCCCCAGCATTTT. This rearrangement joins TRBV15 to TRBJ1-5; no clear D. Trimming shortened V by 0 bases and J by 7 bases, and 7 bases separated the two germline ends. The CDR3 consists of 13 residues. Germline loops: CDR1 LNHNV, CDR2 YYDKDF (reference sequence).

The CDR3 sequence is CASSLKGPSNQPQHF. CDR3 coding DNA: TGTGCCAGCAGCTTGAAGGGACCTAGCAATCAGCCCCAGCATTTT. V usage is TRBV5-8 and J usage is TRBJ1-5, with D possibly being TRBD1 (5 bases). Germline V gene data show CDR1 as SGHTS and CDR2 as YDEGEE. Trimming stripped 1 base from V and 0 bases from J, with 8 bases between. This CDR3 region has 15 residues.

For this clone: The same CDR3 also results from other DNA sequences found in this sample. The V gene is TRBV3-1 (or the pseudogene TRBV3-2), the J gene TRBJ2-5, with D maybe TRBD2 (6 bases). Germline V CDR1 and CDR2: LGHDT, YNNKEL (reference sequence). Deletions cut 1 base from V and 5 bases from J, with 11 bases between. The CDR3 runs 14 residues. CDR3 DNA sequence: TGTGCCAGCAGCCAAGTTTCAGGGAGGGAGACCCAGTACTTC. It translates to CASSQVSGRETQYF.

The chain uses TRBV5-4 and TRBJ2-7, with 7 bases matching TRBD2. The CDR3 runs to 13 residues. J was trimmed by 2 bases and V by 2 bases; bases with no gene match: 1. Germline CDR1 reads SGHNT; CDR2 reads YYREEE (reference sequence). The CDR3 reads CASSFRGAYEQYF. The CDR3 DNA is TGTGCCAGCAGCTTCCGGGGGGCCTACGAGCAGTACTTC.

V gene TRBV28 combines with J gene TRBJ2-7; the D is unclear. V lost 5 bases, J lost 0 bases, and 5 bases lay in between. The length of the CDR3 is 12 residues. The germline V gene has CDR1 MDHEN and CDR2 SYDVKM. The CDR3 loop reads CASSQSSYEQYF. CDR3 DNA sequence: TGTGCCAGCAGTCAGTCCTCCTACGAGCAGTACTTC.

The chain is built from TRBV4-1 and TRBJ1-5; D might be TRBD1 (6 bases). In germline, CDR1 is MGHRA, CDR2 YSYEKL. Deletions cut 4 bases from V and 6 bases from J, with 19 bases between. CDR3 length: 16 residues. The CDR3, as DNA: TGCGCCAGCAGCCCCACCAGGGCCAGGGGCCCTCAGCCCCAGCATTTT. This translates into CASSPTRARGPQPQHF.